The sequence of this T cell receptor beta chain was determined in a study of CD8+ T cells in alopecia areata (dated by TCRdb to the late 2010s). With regard to the full study: The treated patients took part in an open-label pilot trial in which moderate-to-severe alopecia areata was treated with oral tofacitinib at 5 to 10 mg twice daily. Patients stayed on tofacitinib for 6 to 18 months and then had 6 months of follow-up off drug so that delayed response and recurrence could be assessed. The study used high-throughput TCRbeta sequencing to examine T cell clonal expansion in alopecia areata, in both the C3H/HeJ mouse model and human patients. Human TCRbeta sequencing covered scalp tissue and sorted CD4+ and CD8+ peripheral blood T cells from patchy and totalis/universalis alopecia areata patients and healthy controls. Patients on tofacitinib were biopsied at baseline and after 4 and 24 weeks of treatment, and several of the patients also had a later scalp biopsy. Scalp clonality was compared among normal scalp (n=4), patchy alopecia areata scalp (n=8), and alopecia totalis/universalis scalp (n=8). RNA came from the PAXgene miRNA kit for fixed scalp, the miRNeasy kit for PBMCs, and the RNeasy kit for mouse skin. TCRbeta CDR3 regions were amplified by immunoSEQ multiplex PCR with 35 Vbeta forward and 13 Jbeta reverse primers.

The library relied on the immunoSEQ multiplex PCR assay. RNA was extracted from all samples and reverse transcribed into cDNA as template for TCR sequencing. First-strand cDNA was synthesized using SuperScript III with a 2:1 mix of oligo-dT and random hexamers. Amplification bias was assessed with a synthetic immune receptor repertoire, and residual bias was removed computationally. As for how the authors treated the data: Raw reads were preprocessed to remove errors, and CDR3 was defined according to IMGT conventions as the region from the conserved cysteine to phenylalanine. Clonality was calculated as 1 minus Shannon entropy normalized by log2 of the number of productive unique TCRs. Scalp TCRbeta sequences were cross-referenced with sorted blood CD4 and CD8 repertoires so that the CD4 or CD8 identity of scalp clones could be inferred. The immuneACCESS repertoire file appears here via TCRdb, limited to in-frame rearrangements. These files lack a portion of the clones; in checked studies, under half of the deficit traces to unresolved V genes, and the cause of the others is not known. The V and J calls and clone size come from that table; D and trimming were worked out from the DNA. A total of about 160,000 clones appear in this sample, about 89% of them only once. Of the sample, roughly 16% falls within the top ten clones.

Taken with the paper, the label for time point translates to: baseline before oral tofacitinib. From alopecia areata patients, peripheral blood was collected along with lesional scalp punch biopsies. After PBMCs were isolated by density centrifugation and stained for CD3, CD4 and CD8, a FACSAria was used to sort CD4+ and CD8+ T cells. From the germline V gene (reference sequence), CDR1 is MNHEY and CDR2 is SMNVEV. The junction shows trimming of 9 bases on V and 5 bases on J, and the gene matches do not reach 6 bases of it. Counted from cysteine to phenylalanine, this CDR3 has 13 amino acids. The DNA shown is the 39-base CDR3, in frame from base 1. Summary of the overall study and its limitations: Resident alphabeta T cells in normal human skin are also sequenced, complicating scalp TCR repertoire analysis, unlike mouse skin dominated by gammadelta T cells. Compared with normal scalp, lesional scalp had higher clonality and more expanded CD8+ clones, particularly in alopecia totalis/universalis, a pattern that suggests antigenic drive. Shared TCR sequences between patients were less evident than in mice, which may be partly attributable to HLA diversity in the patient population.

Comment on this clone: No cognate antigen has been identified for it. No qualities accompany the bases; no much larger clone lies one base away.

The clonotype comes from a human donor with alopecia areata. The specimen was CD8+ T cells sorted from blood, collected at week 0. The rearranged chain carries TRBV27 and TRBJ2-1, with 8 central nucleotides matching TRBD2. In nucleotides, the sequence is TGTGCCAGTTGGCGGGGGGCACACAATGAGCAGTTCTTC. It translates to CASWRGAHNEQFF.